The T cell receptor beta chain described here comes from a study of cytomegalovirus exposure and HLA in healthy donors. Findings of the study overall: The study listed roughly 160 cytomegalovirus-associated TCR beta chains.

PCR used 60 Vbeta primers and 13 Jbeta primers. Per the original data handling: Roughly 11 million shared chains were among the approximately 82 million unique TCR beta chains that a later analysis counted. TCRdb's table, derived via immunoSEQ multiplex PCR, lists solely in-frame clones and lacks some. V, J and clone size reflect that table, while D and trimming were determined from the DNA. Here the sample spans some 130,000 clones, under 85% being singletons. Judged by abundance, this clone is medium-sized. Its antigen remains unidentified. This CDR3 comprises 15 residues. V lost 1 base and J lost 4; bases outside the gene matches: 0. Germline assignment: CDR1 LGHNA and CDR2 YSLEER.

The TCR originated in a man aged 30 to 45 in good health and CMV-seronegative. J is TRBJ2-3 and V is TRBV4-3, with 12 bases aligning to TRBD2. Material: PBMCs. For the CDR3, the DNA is TGCGCCAGCAGCCAAGCTAGCGGGGGGGCAGATACGCAGTATTTT. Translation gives CASSQASGGADTQYF.